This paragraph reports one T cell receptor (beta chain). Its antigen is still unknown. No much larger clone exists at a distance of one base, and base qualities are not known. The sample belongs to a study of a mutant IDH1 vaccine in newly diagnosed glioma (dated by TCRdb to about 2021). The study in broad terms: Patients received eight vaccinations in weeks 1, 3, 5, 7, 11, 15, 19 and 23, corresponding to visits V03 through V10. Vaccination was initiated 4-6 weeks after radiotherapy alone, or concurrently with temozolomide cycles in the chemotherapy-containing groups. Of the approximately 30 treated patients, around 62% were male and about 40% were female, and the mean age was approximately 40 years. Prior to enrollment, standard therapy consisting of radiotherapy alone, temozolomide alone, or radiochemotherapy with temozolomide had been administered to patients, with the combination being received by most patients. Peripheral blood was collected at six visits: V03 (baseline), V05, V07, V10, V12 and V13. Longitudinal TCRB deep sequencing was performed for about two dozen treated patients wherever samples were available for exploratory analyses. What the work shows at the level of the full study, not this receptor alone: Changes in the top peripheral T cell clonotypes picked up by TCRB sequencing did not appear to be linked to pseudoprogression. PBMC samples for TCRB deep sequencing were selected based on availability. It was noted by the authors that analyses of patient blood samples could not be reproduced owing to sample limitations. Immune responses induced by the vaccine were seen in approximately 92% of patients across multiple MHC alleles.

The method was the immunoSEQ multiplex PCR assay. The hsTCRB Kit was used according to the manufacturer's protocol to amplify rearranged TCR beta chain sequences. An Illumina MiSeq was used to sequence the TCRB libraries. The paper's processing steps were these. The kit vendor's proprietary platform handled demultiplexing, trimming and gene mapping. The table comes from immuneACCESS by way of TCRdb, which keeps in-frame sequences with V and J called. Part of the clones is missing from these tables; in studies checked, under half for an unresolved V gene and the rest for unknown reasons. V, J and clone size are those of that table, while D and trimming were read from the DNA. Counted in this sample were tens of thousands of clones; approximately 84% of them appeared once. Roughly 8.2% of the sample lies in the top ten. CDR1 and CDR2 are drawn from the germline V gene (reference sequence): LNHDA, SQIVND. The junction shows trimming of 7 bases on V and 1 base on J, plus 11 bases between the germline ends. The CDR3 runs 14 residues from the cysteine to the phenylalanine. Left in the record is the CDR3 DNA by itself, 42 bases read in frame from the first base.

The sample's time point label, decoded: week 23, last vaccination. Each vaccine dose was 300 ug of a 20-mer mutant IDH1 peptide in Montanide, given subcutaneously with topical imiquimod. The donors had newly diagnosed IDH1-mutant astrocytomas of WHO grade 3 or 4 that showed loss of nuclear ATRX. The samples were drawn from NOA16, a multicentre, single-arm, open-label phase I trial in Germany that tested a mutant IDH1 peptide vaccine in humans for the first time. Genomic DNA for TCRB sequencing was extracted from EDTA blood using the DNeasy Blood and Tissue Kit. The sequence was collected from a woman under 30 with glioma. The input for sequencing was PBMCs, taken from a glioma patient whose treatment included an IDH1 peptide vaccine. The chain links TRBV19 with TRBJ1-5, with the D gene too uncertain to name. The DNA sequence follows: TGTGCCAGTAATATGGGTTGGAGCAATCAGCCCCAGCATTTT. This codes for CASNMGWSNQPQHF. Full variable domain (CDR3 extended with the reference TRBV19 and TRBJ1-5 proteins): DGGITQSPKYLFRKEGQNVTLSCEQNLNHDAMYWYRQDPGQGLRLIYYSQIVNDFQKGDIAEGYSVSREKKESFPLTVTSAQKNPTAFYLCASNMGWSNQPQHFGDGTRLSIL.